These 25 T cell receptor beta chains came from one sample sequenced in a study of T cell changes during pregnancy in multiple sclerosis. The table came from immunoSEQ multiplex PCR; TCRdb's copy has only in-frame clones and leaves some out. The sample holds roughly 79,000 clones, approximately 90% seen once. This sample comprised CD4+ T cells from peripheral blood mononuclear cells, obtained before pregnancy. The receptors come from a female donor with multiple sclerosis, enrolled in a pregnancy study.

The rearrangement links TRBV18 to TRBJ2-7, with 11 bases aligning to TRBD2. The J segment lost 5 bases and the V segment lost 4 bases, leaving 10 bases of the junction unmatched. In germline, CDR1 is KGHSH, CDR2 LQKENI. The CDR3 runs 16 residues. Here the CDR3 reads CASSLKLAGDSHEQYF. In nucleotides, the CDR3 is TGTGCCAGCTCACTCAAACTAGCGGGAGATTCCCACGAGCAGTACTTC.

The chain joins TRBV7-6 to TRBJ1-3; D is unresolved. The CDR3 sequence is 15 residues long. The germline gives CDR1 SGHVS, CDR2 FNYEAQ. Trimming removed 3 bases from V and 0 bases from J, with 9 bases in between. CDR3 in amino acids: CASSFPFVSGNTIYF. The CDR3 DNA reads TGTGCCAGCAGCTTCCCTTTTGTCTCTGGAAACACCATATATTTT.

The rearrangement joins TRBV14 to TRBJ2-1; possible D gene TRBD2, 7 bases. This CDR3 has 18 amino acids. CDR1 and CDR2 (germline): SGHDN, FVKESK. The ends were cut back, 1 base at V and 4 bases at J, with 20 bases in the middle. The DNA for the CDR3 is TGTGCCAGCAGCCAAGCATCTCGCTTCGGGGGGCCTTACAATGAGCAGTTCTTC. Encoded protein: CASSQASRFGGPYNEQFF. The full variable domain, with the rest looked up from reference TRBV14 and TRBJ2-1, is EAGVTQFPSHSVIEKGQTVTLRCDPISGHDNLYWYRRVMGKEIKFLLHFVKESKQDESGMPNNRFLAERTGGTYSTLKVQPAELEDSGVYFCASSQASRFGGPYNEQFFGPGTRLTVL.

The chain recombines TRBV18 with TRBJ1-2, with TRBD1 matching 11 bases. The CDR3 runs to 15 residues. The V and J ends lost 3 bases and 3 bases, in that order; junction bases with no gene match: 3. The germline V gene encodes CDR1 KGHSH and CDR2 LQKENI. The CDR3 coding sequence is TGTGCCAGCTCACCTCCGGGACAGGGGGACTATGGCTACACCTTC. This encodes CASSPPGQGDYGYTF.

This clone was found a few times. The rearrangement uses TRBV19 and TRBJ1-1; D gene ambiguous. Germline CDR1 LNHDA, CDR2 SQIVND (reference sequence). The CDR3 has 13 residues. V was pared by 10 bases and J by 1 base, with 13 bases between. Written as DNA, the CDR3 is TGTGCCACCTCCCGGTCCGCGAACACTGAAGCTTTCTTT. It codes for CATSRSANTEAFF.

The rearrangement links TRBV28 to TRBJ1-1; TRBD1 aligns across 8 bases. The CDR3 runs 15 residues. Losses at the gene ends were 5 bases for V and 5 bases for J; bases not matched to a gene: 10. CDR1 is MDHEN, CDR2 SYDVKM, per germline. The CDR3, as DNA: TGTGCCAGCAGTCCCCCAGGGGGCATGGTGACTGAAGCTTTCTTT. It yields the protein CASSPPGGMVTEAFF.

This sequence joins TRBV23-1 and TRBJ2-6; D uncertain. Being an ORF, TRBV23-1 has a function that is uncertain. CDR3 length: 16 amino acids. With 4 bases removed from V and 1 base from J, the gap between germline ends came to 11 bases. CDR3 DNA sequence: TGCGCCAGCAGTCGATTGAGGTGGTCTGGGGCCAACGTCCTGACTTTC. Residues: CASSRLRWSGANVLTF.

This clone was detected once. The V and J genes are TRBV11-1 and TRBJ1-1; the D is unclear. CDR3 length: 13 amino acids. V lost 1 base and J lost 4, with 7 bases in between. Germline CDR1 and CDR2: SGHAT and FQDESV (reference sequence). Here the CDR3 reads CASSLGQATEAFF. CDR3 nucleotide sequence: TGTGCCAGCAGCTTAGGGCAGGCCACTGAAGCTTTCTTT.

The rearrangement links TRBV5-4 to TRBJ1-6; possible D gene TRBD1, 5 bases. Germline V lookup: CDR1 SGHNT, CDR2 YYREEE (reference sequence). The CDR3 is made up of 15 amino acids. V was cut by 3 bases and J by 7 bases, with 14 bases left in between. DNA for the CDR3: TGTGCCAGCAGCTCGTACAGGACGATCAATTCACCCCTCCACTTT. This encodes CASSSYRTINSPLHF.

This chain's CDR3 is CASSYSDRAHSPLHF. Written as DNA, the CDR3 is TGTGCCAGCAGTTACAGTGACAGGGCGCATTCACCCCTCCACTTT. V gene TRBV6-6 combines with J gene TRBJ1-6; 7 positions agree with TRBD1. Losses at the gene ends were 2 bases for V and 8 bases for J; bases not matched to a gene: 6. This CDR3 has 15 amino acids. CDR1 and CDR2 from the germline V gene are MNHNY and SVGAGI (reference sequence).

J is TRBJ1-1 and V is TRBV18; 7 nucleotides line up with TRBD1. CDR3 length: 15 residues. Germline V gene sequence: CDR1 KGHSH, CDR2 LQKENI. Germline trimming cut 4 bases from V and 0 bases from J; bases unmatched to any gene: 5. The CDR3 here is CASSLGTAVNTEAFF. DNA for the CDR3: TGTGCCAGCTCACTCGGGACAGCCGTGAACACTGAAGCTTTCTTT.

This chain links TRBV9 with TRBJ2-5; 12 nucleotides agree with TRBD2. V shed 3 bases and J 6 bases; nucleotides not matched to a gene: 6. There are 15 residues in the CDR3. Looked up from germline, CDR1 is SGDLS and CDR2 is YYNGEE. For the CDR3, the DNA is TGTGCCAGCAGCGCCTCTAGCGGGGGGGTCAAGACCCAGTACTTC. The encoded protein is CASSASSGGVKTQYF.

The rearrangement links TRBV6-9 to TRBJ1-4; D possibly corresponds to TRBD1 (6 bases). Between the trimmed V and J ends, which lost 7 bases and 4 bases, there was a span of 16 bases. Per the germline V gene, CDR1 is MNHGY and CDR2 is SVAAGI. CDR3 length equals 15 residues. The CDR3: CASTHRGALNEKLFF. The DNA for the CDR3 is TGTGCCAGCACCCACCGGGGGGCCCTTAATGAAAAACTGTTTTTT.

The rearrangement joins TRBV2 to TRBJ2-7; D may be TRBD1 (6 bases). The CDR3 is 12 residues long. Germline assignment: CDR1 SNHLY and CDR2 FYNNEI. With 6 bases removed from V and 2 bases from J, the gap between germline ends came to 8 bases. CDR3 region: CASRDRTYEQYF. The CDR3 region has the DNA TGTGCCAGCAGGGACAGAACCTACGAGCAGTACTTC.

J is TRBJ1-1 and V is TRBV19; TRBD1 matches at 7 bases. CDR1 and CDR2 (germline): LNHDA, SQIVND (reference sequence). The CDR3 covers 14 residues. The J segment lost 3 bases and the V segment lost 3 bases, leaving 4 bases of the junction unmatched. The CDR3 is CASSITGVYTEAFF. The CDR3 nucleotides read TGTGCCAGTAGTATTACAGGGGTCTACACTGAAGCTTTCTTT.

This clone appeared once. The gene calls are TRBV2 and TRBJ1-1; tentatively, D is TRBD1 (6 bases). The CDR3 is 14 amino acids. Between the trimmed V and J ends, which lost 3 bases and 5 bases, there was a span of 13 bases. Germline values: CDR1 SNHLY, CDR2 FYNNEI. The chain's CDR3 is CASSEGGGRTEAFF. The CDR3, as DNA: TGTGCCAGCAGTGAGGGAGGGGGTAGGACTGAAGCTTTCTTT.

The chain is built from TRBV7-2 and TRBJ2-7, with 7 bases lining up with TRBD2. This CDR3 is built from 15 residues. Germline V lookup: CDR1 SGHTA, CDR2 FQGNSA. The V and J ends lost 5 bases and 3 bases, in that order; junction bases with no gene match: 10. CDR3 DNA: TGTGCCAGCAGCGCGGAGAGCGGGGCTAGCTACGAGCAGTACTTC. This translates into CASSAESGASYEQYF. Filled out from reference TRBV7-2 and TRBJ2-7, the complete variable domain reads GAGVSQSPSNKVTEKGKDVELRCDPISGHTALYWYRQSLGQGLEFLIYFQGNSAPDKSGLPSDRFSAERTGGSVSTLTIQRTQQEDSAVYLCASSAESGASYEQYFGPGTRLTVT.

The J gene is TRBJ1-1, the V gene TRBV6-6; D ambiguous. The V end lost 6 bases, the J end lost 2 bases, and 10 bases lay between the germline ends. The CDR3 consists of 13 residues. CDR1 MNHNY and CDR2 SVGAGI come from the germline V gene (reference sequence). CDR3 DNA: TGTGCCAGCAGCCTAGACGTCAACACTGAAGCTTTCTTT. The encoded protein is CASSLDVNTEAFF.

This clone was counted once. The chain is built from TRBV7-3 and TRBJ2-2, with D possibly matching TRBD1 (5 bases). Germline lookup yields CDR1 SGHTA and CDR2 FQGTGA. This CDR3 contains 16 residues. The V end lost 1 base, the J end lost 6 bases, and 15 bases lay between the germline ends. For the CDR3, the DNA is TGTGCCAGCAGCTTAAGGCAAATCAGGGTCCCCGGGGAGCTGTTTTTT. Translating it yields CASSLRQIRVPGELFF.

The V call is TRBV11-2, the J call TRBJ2-2; 10 bases line up with TRBD1. The trim removed 6 bases at V and 6 bases at J, leaving 10 bases unmatched. Germline V gene sequence: CDR1 SGHAT, CDR2 FQNNGV. This CDR3 comprises 16 residues. The CDR3 loop reads CASRSLRTGGAGELFF. CDR3 DNA sequence: TGTGCCAGCAGGTCTCTGAGGACAGGGGGAGCCGGGGAGCTGTTTTTT.

CDR3 residues: CASSLPSGGAPNTDTQYF. CDR3 coding DNA: TGCGCCAGCAGCTTACCTAGCGGGGGGGCCCCAAACACAGATACGCAGTATTTT. The chain joins TRBV5-1 to TRBJ2-3, with 12 bases aligning to TRBD2. The germline CDR1 and CDR2 sequences are SGHRS and YFSETQ. The V gene end was trimmed by 2 bases and the J gene end by 2 bases; junction bases not matched to a gene: 9. The CDR3 spans 18 residues. The entire variable domain, with the rest obtained from reference TRBV5-1 and TRBJ2-3, is as follows: KAGVTQTPRYLIKTRGQQVTLSCSPISGHRSVSWYQQTPGQGLQFLFEYFSETQRNKGNFPGRFSGRQFSNSRSEMNVSTLELGDSALYLCASSLPSGGAPNTDTQYFGPGTRLTVL.

The J gene is TRBJ2-6, the V gene TRBV27, with D maybe TRBD1 (6 bases). Trimming pared 5 bases from V and 2 bases from J, leaving 10 bases between. In germline, CDR1 is MNHEY, CDR2 SMNVEV (reference sequence). CDR3 length: 15 amino acids. The CDR3: CASSAQGTGANVLTF. The DNA of the CDR3 is TGTGCCAGCAGTGCACAGGGTACTGGGGCCAACGTCCTGACTTTC.

The rearrangement uses TRBV6-6 and TRBJ1-4; D is possibly TRBD1 (6 bases). The CDR3 runs to 11 residues. Germline V CDR1 and CDR2: MNHNY, SVGAGI (reference sequence). V gave up 6 bases and J gave up 7 bases, with 6 bases separating them. CDR3 in amino acids: CASRTGEKLFF. The CDR3 region has the DNA TGTGCCAGCAGGACAGGTGAAAAACTGTTTTTT.

This chain links TRBV28 with TRBJ1-2; D gene uncertain. The length of the CDR3 is 11 residues. V dropped 10 bases and J dropped 1 base, with 7 bases sitting between them. Germline assignment: CDR1 MDHEN and CDR2 SYDVKM. CDR3 coding DNA: TGTGCCACCCAGAATAACTATGGCTACACCTTC. This sequence encodes CATQNNYGYTF.

The chain has TRBV28 and TRBJ1-1; unclear D gene. The CDR3 extends over 12 amino acids. V was pared by 3 bases and J by 1 base, with 3 bases between. Germline V gene data show CDR1 as MDHEN and CDR2 as SYDVKM. CDR3 DNA: TGTGCCAGCAGTTTCGGGAACACTGAAGCTTTCTTT. Translated: CASSFGNTEAFF.